This T cell receptor beta chain was profiled in a study of cytomegalovirus exposure and HLA in healthy donors. The assay was immunoSEQ multiplex PCR, and TCRdb's table has in-frame clones only and misses some. The data hold about 200,000 clones, with over 80% observed a single time. The V gene's germline CDR1 is KGHSH and CDR2 LQKENI. This CDR3 is built from 15 residues. V shed 6 bases and J 5 bases; nucleotides not matched to a gene: 8. This TCR was sampled from a woman in her late teens or twenties in good health and CMV-seronegative. The rearrangement joins TRBV18 to TRBJ1-5; 9 bases are shared with TRBD1. The sequenced sample consisted of PBMCs. The CDR3 reads CASSPGQGFDQPQHF. The CDR3, as DNA: TGTGCCAGCTCGCCGGGACAGGGCTTCGATCAGCCCCAGCATTTT.